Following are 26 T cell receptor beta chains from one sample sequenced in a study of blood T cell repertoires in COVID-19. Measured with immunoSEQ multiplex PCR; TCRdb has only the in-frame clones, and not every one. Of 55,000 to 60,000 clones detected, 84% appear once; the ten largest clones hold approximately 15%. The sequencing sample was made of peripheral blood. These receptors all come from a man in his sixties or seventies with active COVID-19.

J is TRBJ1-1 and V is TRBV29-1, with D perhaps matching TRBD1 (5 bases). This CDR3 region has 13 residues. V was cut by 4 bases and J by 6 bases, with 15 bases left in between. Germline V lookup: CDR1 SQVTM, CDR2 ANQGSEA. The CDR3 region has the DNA TGCAGCGTTGTTCGGGGGGGGGAATCTGAAGCTTTCTTT. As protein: CSVVRGGESEAFF.

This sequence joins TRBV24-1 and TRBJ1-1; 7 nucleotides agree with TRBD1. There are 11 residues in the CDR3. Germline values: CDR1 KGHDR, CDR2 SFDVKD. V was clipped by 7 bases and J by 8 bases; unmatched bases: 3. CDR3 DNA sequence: TGTGCCACCAGCAGACAGGGCGAAGCTTTCTTT. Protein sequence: CATSRQGEAFF.

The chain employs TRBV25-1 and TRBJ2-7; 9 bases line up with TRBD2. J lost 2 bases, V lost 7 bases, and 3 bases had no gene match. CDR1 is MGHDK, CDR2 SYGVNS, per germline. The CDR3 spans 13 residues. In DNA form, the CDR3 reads TGTGCCAGCACCCGGACTAGCGCCTACGAGCAGTACTTC. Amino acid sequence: CASTRTSAYEQYF.

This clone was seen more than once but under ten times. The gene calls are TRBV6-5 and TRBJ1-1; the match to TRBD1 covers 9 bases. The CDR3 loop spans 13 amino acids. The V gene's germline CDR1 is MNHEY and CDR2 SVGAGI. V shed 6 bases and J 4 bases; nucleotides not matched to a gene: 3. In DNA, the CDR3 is TGTGCCAGCAGAGGGACAGGGCGCACTGAAGCTTTCTTT. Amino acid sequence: CASRGTGRTEAFF.

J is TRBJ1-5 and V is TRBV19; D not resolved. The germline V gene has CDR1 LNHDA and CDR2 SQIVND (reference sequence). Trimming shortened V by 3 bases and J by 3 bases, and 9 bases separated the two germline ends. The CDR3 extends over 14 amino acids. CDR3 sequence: CASSIVQFNQPQHF. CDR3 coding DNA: TGTGCCAGTAGTATTGTACAGTTCAATCAGCCCCAGCATTTT.

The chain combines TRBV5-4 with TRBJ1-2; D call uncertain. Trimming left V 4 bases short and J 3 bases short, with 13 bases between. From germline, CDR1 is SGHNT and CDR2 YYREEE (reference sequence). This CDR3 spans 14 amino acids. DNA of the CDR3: TGTGCCAGCAGCAGTGGACGGCGGGACTATGGCTACACCTTC. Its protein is CASSSGRRDYGYTF.

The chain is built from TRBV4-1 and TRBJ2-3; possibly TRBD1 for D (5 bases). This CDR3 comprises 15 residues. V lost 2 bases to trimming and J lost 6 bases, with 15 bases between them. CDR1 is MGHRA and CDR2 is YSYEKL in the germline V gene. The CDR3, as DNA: TGCGCCAGCAGCCAATGGTGGCAGGGTGGGGATACGCAGTATTTT. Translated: CASSQWWQGGDTQYF.

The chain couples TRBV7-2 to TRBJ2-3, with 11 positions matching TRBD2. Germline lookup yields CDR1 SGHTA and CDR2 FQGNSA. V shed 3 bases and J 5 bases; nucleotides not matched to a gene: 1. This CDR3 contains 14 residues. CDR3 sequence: CASSFGLAGDTQYF. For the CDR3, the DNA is TGTGCCAGCAGCTTCGGACTAGCGGGAGATACGCAGTATTTT.

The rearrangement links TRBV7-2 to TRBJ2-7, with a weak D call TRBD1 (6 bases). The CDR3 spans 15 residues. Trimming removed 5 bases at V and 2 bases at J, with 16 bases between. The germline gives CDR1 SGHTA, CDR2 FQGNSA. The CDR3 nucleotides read TGTGCCAGCAGCCGCCACCCAGACAGGCCCTACGAGCAGTACTTC. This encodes CASSRHPDRPYEQYF.

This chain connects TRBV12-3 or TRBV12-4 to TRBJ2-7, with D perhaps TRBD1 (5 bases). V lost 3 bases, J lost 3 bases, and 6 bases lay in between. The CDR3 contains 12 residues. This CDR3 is CASSFQGYEQYF. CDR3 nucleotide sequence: TGTGCCAGCAGTTTCCAGGGCTACGAGCAGTACTTC.

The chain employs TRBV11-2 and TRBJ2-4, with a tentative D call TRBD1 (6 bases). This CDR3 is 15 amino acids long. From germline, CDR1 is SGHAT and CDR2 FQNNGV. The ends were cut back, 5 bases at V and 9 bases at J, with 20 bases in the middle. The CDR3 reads CASSIPKTGISIQYF. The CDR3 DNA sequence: TGTGCCAGCAGCATACCTAAAACAGGGATCTCCATTCAGTACTTC.

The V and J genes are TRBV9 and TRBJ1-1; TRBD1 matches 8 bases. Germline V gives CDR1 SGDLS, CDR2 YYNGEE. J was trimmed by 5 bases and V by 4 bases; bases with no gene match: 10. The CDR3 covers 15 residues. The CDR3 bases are TGTGCCAGCAGCCCTCGGACAGGGTATGATACTGAAGCTTTCTTT. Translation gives CASSPRTGYDTEAFF.

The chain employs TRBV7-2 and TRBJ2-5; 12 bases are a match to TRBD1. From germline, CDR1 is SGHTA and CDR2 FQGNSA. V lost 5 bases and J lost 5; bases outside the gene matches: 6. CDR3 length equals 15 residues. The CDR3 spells CASSRDRGLSETQYF. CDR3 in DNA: TGTGCCAGCAGCCGGGACAGGGGGCTCTCGGAGACCCAGTACTTC.

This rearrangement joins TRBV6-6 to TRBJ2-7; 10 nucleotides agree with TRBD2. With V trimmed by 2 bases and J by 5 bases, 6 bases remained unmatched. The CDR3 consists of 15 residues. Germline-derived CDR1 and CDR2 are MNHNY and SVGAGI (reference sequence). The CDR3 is CASSYEREGLNEQYF. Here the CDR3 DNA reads TGTGCCAGCAGTTACGAGCGGGAGGGCCTCAACGAGCAGTACTTC.

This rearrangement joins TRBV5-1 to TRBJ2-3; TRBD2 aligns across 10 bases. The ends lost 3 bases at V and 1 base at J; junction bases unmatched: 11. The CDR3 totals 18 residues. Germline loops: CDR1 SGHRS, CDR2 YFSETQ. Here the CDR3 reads CASSSLLRLAGRTDTQYF. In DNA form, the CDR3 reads TGCGCCAGCAGCTCCCTCCTCCGACTAGCGGGCCGCACAGATACGCAGTATTTT. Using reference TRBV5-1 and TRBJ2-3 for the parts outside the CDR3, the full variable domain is KAGVTQTPRYLIKTRGQQVTLSCSPISGHRSVSWYQQTPGQGLQFLFEYFSETQRNKGNFPGRFSGRQFSNSRSEMNVSTLELGDSALYLCASSSLLRLAGRTDTQYFGPGTRLTVL.

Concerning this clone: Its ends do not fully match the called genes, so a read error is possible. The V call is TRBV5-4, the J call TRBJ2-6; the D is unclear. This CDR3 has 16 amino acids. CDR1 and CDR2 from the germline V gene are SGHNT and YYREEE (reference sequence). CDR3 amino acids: CASSLPMASAANVLTF. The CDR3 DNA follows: TGTGCCAGCAGCTTACCGATGGCCTCTGCGGCCAACGTCCTGACTTTC.

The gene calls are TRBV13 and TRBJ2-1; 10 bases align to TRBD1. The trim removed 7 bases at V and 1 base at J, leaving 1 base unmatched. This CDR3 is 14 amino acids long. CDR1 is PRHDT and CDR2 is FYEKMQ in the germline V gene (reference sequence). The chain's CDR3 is CASMGQGSYNEQFF. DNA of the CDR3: TGTGCCAGCATGGGACAGGGGTCCTACAATGAGCAGTTCTTC.

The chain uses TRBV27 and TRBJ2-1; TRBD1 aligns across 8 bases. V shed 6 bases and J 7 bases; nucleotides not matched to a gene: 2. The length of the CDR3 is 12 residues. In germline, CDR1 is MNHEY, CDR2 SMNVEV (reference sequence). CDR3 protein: CASRRQGNEQFF. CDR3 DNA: TGTGCCAGCAGAAGACAGGGGAATGAGCAGTTCTTC.

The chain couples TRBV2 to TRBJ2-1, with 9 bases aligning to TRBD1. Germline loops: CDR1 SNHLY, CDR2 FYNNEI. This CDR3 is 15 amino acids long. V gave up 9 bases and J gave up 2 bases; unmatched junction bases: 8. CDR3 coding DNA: TGTGCCAGTCAAGACACAGGGGGCCCCTACAATGAGCAGTTCTTC. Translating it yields CASQDTGGPYNEQFF.

The CDR3 region is CASSPTGLYNEQFF. CDR3 DNA sequence: TGCGCCAGCAGCCCGACCGGACTGTACAATGAGCAGTTCTTC. The rearrangement links TRBV5-1 to TRBJ2-1; D might be TRBD2 (5 bases). The V and J ends lost 4 bases and 4 bases respectively, with 12 bases between them. The CDR3 length is 14 residues. Germline values: CDR1 SGHRS, CDR2 YFSETQ. Drawing the rest from reference TRBV5-1 and TRBJ2-1, the complete variable domain is KAGVTQTPRYLIKTRGQQVTLSCSPISGHRSVSWYQQTPGQGLQFLFEYFSETQRNKGNFPGRFSGRQFSNSRSEMNVSTLELGDSALYLCASSPTGLYNEQFFGPGTRLTVL.

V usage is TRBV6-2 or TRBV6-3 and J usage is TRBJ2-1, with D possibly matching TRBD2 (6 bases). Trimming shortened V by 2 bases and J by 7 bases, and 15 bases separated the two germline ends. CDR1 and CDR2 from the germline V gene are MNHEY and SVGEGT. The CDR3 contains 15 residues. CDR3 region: CASSYPEGQGNEQFF. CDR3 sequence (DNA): TGTGCCAGCAGTTACCCGGAGGGCCAAGGGAATGAGCAGTTCTTC.

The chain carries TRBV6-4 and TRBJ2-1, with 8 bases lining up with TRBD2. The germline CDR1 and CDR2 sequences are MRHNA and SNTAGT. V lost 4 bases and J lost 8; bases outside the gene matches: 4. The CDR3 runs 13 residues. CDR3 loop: CASSVGLADEQFF. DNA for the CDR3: TGTGCCAGCAGTGTCGGACTAGCTGATGAGCAGTTCTTC.

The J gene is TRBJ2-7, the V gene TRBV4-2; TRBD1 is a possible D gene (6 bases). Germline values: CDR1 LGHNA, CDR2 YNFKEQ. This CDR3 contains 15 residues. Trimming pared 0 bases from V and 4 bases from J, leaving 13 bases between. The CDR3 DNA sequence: TGTGCCAGCAGCCAAGATCTCAGGGGTGGGTACGAGCAGTACTTC. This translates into CASSQDLRGGYEQYF.

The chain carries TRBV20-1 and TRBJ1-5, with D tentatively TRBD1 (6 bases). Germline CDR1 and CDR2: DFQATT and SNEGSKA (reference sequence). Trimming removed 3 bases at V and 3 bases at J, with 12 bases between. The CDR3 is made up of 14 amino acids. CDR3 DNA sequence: TGCAGTGCTAGTCTCAGGGGTTACAATCAGCCCCAGCATTTT. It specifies CSASLRGYNQPQHF.

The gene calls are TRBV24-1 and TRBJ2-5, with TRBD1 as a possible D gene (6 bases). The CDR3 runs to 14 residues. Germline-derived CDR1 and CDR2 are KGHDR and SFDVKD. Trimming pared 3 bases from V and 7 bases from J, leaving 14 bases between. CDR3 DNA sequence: TGTGCCACCAGTGATGAGTCAGGGGTACGGACCCAGTACTTC. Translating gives CATSDESGVRTQYF.

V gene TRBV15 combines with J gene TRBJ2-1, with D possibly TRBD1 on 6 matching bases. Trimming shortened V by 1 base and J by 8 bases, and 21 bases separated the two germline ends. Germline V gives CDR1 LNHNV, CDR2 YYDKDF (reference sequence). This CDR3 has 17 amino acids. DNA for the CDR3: TGTGCCACCAGCAGAGCTGTTCTCCGGCCAGGGGTAGATGAGCAGTTCTTC. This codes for CATSRAVLRPGVDEQFF. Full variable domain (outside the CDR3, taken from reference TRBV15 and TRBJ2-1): DAMVIQNPRYQVTQFGKPVTLSCSQTLNHNVMYWYQQKSSQAPKLLFHYYDKDFNNEADTPDNFQSRRPNTSFCFLDIRSPGLGDTAMYLCATSRAVLRPGVDEQFFGPGTRLTVL.